The 31 T cell receptor beta chains listed next were all sequenced from one sample in a study of blood T cell repertoires in COVID-19. Sequenced by immunoSEQ multiplex PCR; TCRdb stores in-frame clones only, minus some. This table holds about 220,000 clones, about four fifths found once. The sample consisted of PBMCs or T cells enriched from blood (not recorded which). The receptors were gathered from a woman in her thirties or forties with acute COVID-19.

V usage is TRBV30 and J usage is TRBJ2-2; 10 nucleotides line up with TRBD2. V was pared by 1 base and J by 5 bases, with 1 base of the junction left unmatched. CDR1 and CDR2 from the germline V gene are GTSNPN and SVGIG (reference sequence). CDR3 size: 14 residues. The CDR3 DNA reads TGTGCCTGGAGTGGGACTAGCGGAACCGGGGAGCTGTTTTTT. This translates into CAWSGTSGTGELFF.

V is TRBV10-3 and J is TRBJ1-1, with 9 nucleotides matching TRBD1. J was trimmed by 8 bases and V by 7 bases; bases with no gene match: 11. Germline CDR1 and CDR2: ENHRY and SYGVKD. The length of the CDR3 is 14 residues. Here the CDR3 DNA reads TGTGCCATCACTCCAAGGACAGGGGAAACCGAAGCTTTCTTT. It codes for CAITPRTGETEAFF.

The rearrangement uses TRBV18 and TRBJ1-1; TRBD1 is a possible D gene (6 bases). V lost 6 bases and J lost 1, with 9 bases in between. The CDR3 length is 13 residues. Germline V gene sequence: CDR1 KGHSH, CDR2 LQKENI. CDR3 residues: CASSSDRNTEAFF. The CDR3 coding sequence is TGTGCCAGCTCTTCGGACAGGAACACTGAAGCTTTCTTT.

The gene calls are TRBV4-3 and TRBJ1-2, with 7 bases that match TRBD1. Germline values: CDR1 LGHNA, CDR2 YSLEER. Unmatched junction bases numbered 7, after V lost 4 bases and J lost 5 bases. The CDR3 totals 14 residues. The CDR3 DNA sequence: TGCGCCAGCAGCCCGAGACAGGGTGGGTATGGCTACACCTTC. Its translation is CASSPRQGGYGYTF.

The chain is built from TRBV28 and TRBJ1-2, with a weak D call TRBD1 (5 bases). Per germline, CDR1 MDHEN and CDR2 SYDVKM. Trimming left V 5 bases short and J 0 bases short, with 16 bases between. CDR3 length: 16 residues. Written as DNA, the CDR3 is TGTGCCAGCAGTGTAAACCCGGGGGACCCTAACTATGGCTACACCTTC. It encodes CASSVNPGDPNYGYTF.

The chain uses TRBV24-1 and TRBJ1-5; D is possibly TRBD1 (5 bases). This CDR3 spans 13 amino acids. V lost 4 bases, J lost 11 bases, and 14 bases lay in between. Germline V CDR1 and CDR2: KGHDR, SFDVKD. CDR3 bases: TGTGCCACCAGTGACCCAGGGTCTCTGACCCAGCATTTT. Protein: CATSDPGSLTQHF.

CDR3 protein: CASSSKVGTTEAFF. CDR3 nucleotides: TGTGCCAGCAGTTCAAAGGTGGGCACCACTGAAGCTTTCTTT. The V gene is TRBV6-5, the J gene TRBJ1-1, with D hard to call. Per germline, CDR1 MNHEY and CDR2 SVGAGI. CDR3 length equals 14 residues. Trimming took off 4 bases at V and 4 bases at J, with 13 bases between the two ends.

V is TRBV6-2 or TRBV6-3 and J is TRBJ2-5; possibly TRBD2 for D (6 bases). Trimming took off 5 bases at V and 2 bases at J, with 12 bases between the two ends. Germline lookup yields CDR1 MNHEY and CDR2 SVGEGT. This CDR3 region has 14 residues. As DNA, the CDR3 is TGTGCCAGCAGTCGAGACGGGGGACAAGAGACCCAGTACTTC. Encoded protein: CASSRDGGQETQYF.

The chain is built from TRBV7-9 and TRBJ1-1, with a tentative D call TRBD1 (5 bases). Deletions cut 1 base from V and 1 base from J, with 10 bases between. This CDR3 has 15 residues. The germline V gene has CDR1 SEHNR and CDR2 FQNEAQ (reference sequence). CDR3 amino acids: CASSLDGRANTEAFF. The CDR3, as DNA: TGTGCCAGCAGCTTAGACGGCAGGGCGAACACTGAAGCTTTCTTT.

This clone was recorded a few times. The V and J genes are TRBV6-5 and TRBJ2-1, with 15 nucleotides matching TRBD2. From germline, CDR1 is MNHEY and CDR2 SVGAGI. The ends lost 6 bases at V and 7 bases at J; junction bases unmatched: 4. The CDR3 is 15 amino acids. In nucleotides, the CDR3 is TGTGCCAGCAGGGGACTAGCGGGGGGTCTAAATGAGCAGTTCTTC. Translating gives CASRGLAGGLNEQFF.

The CDR3 loop is CASSPQPRSSPGYTF. CDR3 bases: TGTGCCAGCTCACCACAGCCACGGAGCTCGCCTGGCTACACCTTC. The chain uses TRBV18 and TRBJ1-2; D remains unclear. Trimming shortened V by 1 base and J by 7 bases, and 16 bases separated the two germline ends. Germline V CDR1 and CDR2: KGHSH, LQKENI. The CDR3 runs to 15 residues.

The gene calls are TRBV29-1 and TRBJ1-1; tentatively, D is TRBD1 (5 bases). CDR3 size: 16 residues. Trimming removed 3 bases at V and 1 base at J, with 18 bases between. Per germline, CDR1 SQVTM and CDR2 ANQGSEA. The CDR3: CSVEGGFLGRNTEAFF. DNA for the CDR3: TGCAGCGTTGAGGGGGGTTTTTTGGGAAGGAACACTGAAGCTTTCTTT.

The rearrangement links TRBV4-2 to TRBJ2-1, with a weak D call TRBD1 (5 bases). Trimming left V 0 bases short and J 5 bases short, with 14 bases between. The CDR3 is 16 amino acids. CDR1 and CDR2 (germline): LGHNA, YNFKEQ. CDR3 bases: TGTGCCAGCAGCCAAGATCCCAGGGATTGGAACAATGAGCAGTTCTTC. Translating it yields CASSQDPRDWNNEQFF.

This chain links TRBV3-1 (or the pseudogene TRBV3-2) with TRBJ1-6, with D perhaps TRBD1 (5 bases). Trimming left V 1 base short and J 0 bases short, with 10 bases between. The CDR3 totals 17 residues. Germline CDR1 and CDR2: LGHDT and YNNKEL (reference sequence). The CDR3 DNA reads TGTGCCAGCAGCCAAGTGGGGGGTAGCTCCTATAATTCACCCCTCCACTTT. It encodes CASSQVGGSSYNSPLHF.

The chain joins TRBV13 to TRBJ2-2; a weak D match, TRBD2 (5 bases). Germline V gives CDR1 PRHDT, CDR2 FYEKMQ (reference sequence). The CDR3 contains 15 residues. With 4 bases removed from V and 7 bases from J, the gap between germline ends came to 16 bases. The CDR3 spells CASSSGIPSGGELFF. In DNA form, the CDR3 reads TGTGCCAGCAGCTCCGGGATCCCGTCGGGCGGGGAGCTGTTTTTT. Supplemented by reference TRBV13 and TRBJ2-2, the full variable domain reads AAGVIQSPRHLIKEKRETATLKCYPIPRHDTVYWYQQGPGQDPQFLISFYEKMQSDKGSIPDRFSAQQFSDYHSELNMSSLELGDSALYFCASSSGIPSGGELFFGEGSRLTVL.

V gene TRBV2 combines with J gene TRBJ2-3; 8 positions match TRBD2. The trim removed 4 bases at V and 2 bases at J, leaving 8 bases unmatched. Per germline, CDR1 SNHLY and CDR2 FYNNEI. This CDR3 has 16 amino acids. This CDR3 reads CASSVRVGGATDTQYF. Here the CDR3 DNA reads TGTGCCAGCAGTGTCCGGGTCGGGGGGGCCACAGATACGCAGTATTTT. Drawing the rest from reference TRBV2 and TRBJ2-3, the complete variable domain is EPEVTQTPSHQVTQMGQEVILRCVPISNHLYFYWYRQILGQKVEFLVSFYNNEISEKSEIFDDQFSVERPDGSNFTLKIRSTKLEDSAMYFCASSVRVGGATDTQYFGPGTRLTVL.

V and J are TRBV5-1 and TRBJ2-3, with 8 bases matching TRBD1. Germline V CDR1 and CDR2: SGHRS, YFSETQ. V lost 3 bases to trimming and J lost 2 bases; unmatched junction nucleotides: 5. The CDR3 loop spans 15 amino acids. CDR3 in DNA: TGCGCCAGCAGCTATTTGACAGGGGCCACAGATACGCAGTATTTT. Translation: CASSYLTGATDTQYF.

This sequence joins TRBV28 and TRBJ1-5, with D possibly TRBD1 on 6 matching bases. Germline lookup yields CDR1 MDHEN and CDR2 SYDVKM. V lost 2 bases, J lost 5 bases, and 13 bases lay in between. The CDR3 extends over 15 amino acids. The CDR3 is CASSLRGAGDQPQHF. The CDR3 DNA reads as TGTGCCAGCAGTTTACGGGGGGCCGGGGATCAGCCCCAGCATTTT.

V gene TRBV19 combines with J gene TRBJ2-7, with 11 nucleotides matching TRBD1. The CDR3 is 15 residues long. V dropped 4 bases and J dropped 2; count of bases not matched to a gene: 4. Germline values: CDR1 LNHDA, CDR2 SQIVND (reference sequence). In nucleotides, the CDR3 is TGTGCCAGTAGTACAAGGACAGGGGGCGCCTACGAGCAGTACTTC. It encodes CASSTRTGGAYEQYF.

The genes are TRBV27 and TRBJ2-7; D is unclear. The CDR3 sequence is 13 residues long. V was clipped by 0 bases and J by 2 bases, with 5 bases between them. Per germline, CDR1 MNHEY and CDR2 SMNVEV (reference sequence). CDR3 region: CASSLSRTYEQYF. The CDR3, as DNA: TGTGCCAGCAGTTTATCCAGAACCTACGAGCAGTACTTC.

CDR3 residues: CASSPTGGEAFF. The CDR3 DNA is TGTGCCAGCAGCCCGACAGGGGGCGAAGCTTTCTTT. The chain combines TRBV4-2 with TRBJ1-1; 10 bases align to TRBD1. With V trimmed by 4 bases and J by 8 bases, 1 base remained unmatched. The germline V gene has CDR1 LGHNA and CDR2 YNFKEQ. CDR3 length: 12 amino acids.

The CDR3 here is CASSSVGGEQFF. CDR3 nucleotides: TGTGCCAGCAGCTCAGTGGGGGGTGAGCAGTTCTTC. The chain couples TRBV7-9 to TRBJ2-1, with a tentative D call TRBD2 (6 bases). The V gene's germline CDR1 is SEHNR and CDR2 FQNEAQ (reference sequence). This CDR3 is 12 amino acids long. Deletions cut 4 bases from V and 9 bases from J, with 10 bases between. Supplemented by reference TRBV7-9 and TRBJ2-1, the full variable domain reads DTGVSQNPRHKITKRGQNVTFRCDPISEHNRLYWYRQTLGQGPEFLTYFQNEAQLEKSRLLSDRFSAERPKGSFSTLEIQRTEQGDSAMYLCASSSVGGEQFFGPGTRLTVL.

The chain uses TRBV11-2 and TRBJ1-1; TRBD1 might be the D (5 bases). This CDR3 has 14 amino acids. Germline CDR1 is SGHAT and CDR2 is FQNNGV. V was clipped by 5 bases and J by 0 bases, with 10 bases between them. CDR3 nucleotides: TGTGCCAGCAGCCTTGGGGGGTTGAACACTGAAGCTTTCTTT. It is translated as CASSLGGLNTEAFF.

The chain links TRBV4-2 to TRBJ1-3; D is ambiguous. The CDR3 contains 16 residues. The germline V and J ends were trimmed by 1 base and 2 bases, with 12 bases remaining between them. Germline V lookup: CDR1 LGHNA, CDR2 YNFKEQ. The CDR3 sequence: CASSQGGGRTGNTIYF. CDR3 coding DNA: TGTGCCAGCAGCCAAGGAGGAGGCCGAACTGGAAACACCATATATTTT.

The V call is TRBV7-9, the J call TRBJ1-2; D ambiguous. V dropped 5 bases and J dropped 2 bases, with 6 bases sitting between them. The CDR3 has 12 amino acids. Germline V gene lookup returns CDR1 SEHNR and CDR2 FQNEAQ (reference sequence). CDR3: CASSQQNYGYTF. In DNA, the CDR3 is TGTGCCAGCAGCCAACAGAACTATGGCTACACCTTC. Filled out from reference TRBV7-9 and TRBJ1-2, the complete variable domain reads DTGVSQNPRHKITKRGQNVTFRCDPISEHNRLYWYRQTLGQGPEFLTYFQNEAQLEKSRLLSDRFSAERPKGSFSTLEIQRTEQGDSAMYLCASSQQNYGYTFGSGTRLTVV.

The chain carries TRBV28 and TRBJ2-2; 10 bases align to TRBD2. The germline gives CDR1 MDHEN, CDR2 SYDVKM. The trim removed 4 bases at V and 4 bases at J, leaving 15 bases unmatched. CDR3 length: 19 residues. The CDR3 sequence: CASSSSTSGNLGATGELFF. In DNA, the CDR3 is TGTGCCAGCAGTTCCTCTACTAGCGGGAATCTGGGTGCCACCGGGGAGCTGTTTTTT.

The CDR3 nucleotides read TGTGCCAGCAGTCCGGGGACAGTCAGGAACACTGAAGCTTTCTTT. Translating gives CASSPGTVRNTEAFF. The chain is built from TRBV3-1 (or the pseudogene TRBV3-2) and TRBJ1-1; 7 bases line up with TRBD1. Looked up from germline, CDR1 is LGHDT and CDR2 is YNNKEL (reference sequence). CDR3 size: 15 residues. J gave up 1 base and V 6 bases, and 8 bases lay outside the gene matches.

The chain employs TRBV5-1 and TRBJ2-7; 7 bases are a match to TRBD1. V lost 3 bases to trimming and J lost 5 bases; unmatched junction nucleotides: 8. Germline V CDR1 and CDR2: SGHRS, YFSETQ. This CDR3 has 14 residues. The CDR3 DNA sequence: TGCGCCAGCAGCTCCGGGACAGTGGTCCACGAGCAGTACTTC. This translates into CASSSGTVVHEQYF.

J is TRBJ2-1 and V is TRBV9, with D perhaps TRBD2 (6 bases). This CDR3 is 12 amino acids long. V lost 5 bases, J lost 11 bases, and 14 bases lay in between. Looked up from germline, CDR1 is SGDLS and CDR2 is YYNGEE. The CDR3: CASSLDAGKQFF. The CDR3 DNA reads as TGTGCCAGCAGTTTAGATGCGGGAAAGCAGTTCTTC.

The chain recombines TRBV5-4 with TRBJ1-2; D unresolved. Per germline, CDR1 SGHNT and CDR2 YYREEE (reference sequence). V lost 5 bases and J lost 1, with 15 bases in between. CDR3 length: 15 amino acids. The CDR3, as DNA: TGTGCCAGCAGGGACCGTGGACTGTTTAACTATGGCTACACCTTC. Amino acids: CASRDRGLFNYGYTF.

This clone was recorded once. This rearrangement joins TRBV5-6 to TRBJ1-3, with 7 positions matching TRBD1. This CDR3 is 14 amino acids long. The junction had 9 bases not matched to a gene; V was cut back by 5 bases and J by 7 bases. The germline gives CDR1 SGHDT, CDR2 YYEEEE. CDR3 sequence (DNA): TGTGCCAGCAGATCTCAGGGGGGACCGAACACCATATATTTT. As protein: CASRSQGGPNTIYF.